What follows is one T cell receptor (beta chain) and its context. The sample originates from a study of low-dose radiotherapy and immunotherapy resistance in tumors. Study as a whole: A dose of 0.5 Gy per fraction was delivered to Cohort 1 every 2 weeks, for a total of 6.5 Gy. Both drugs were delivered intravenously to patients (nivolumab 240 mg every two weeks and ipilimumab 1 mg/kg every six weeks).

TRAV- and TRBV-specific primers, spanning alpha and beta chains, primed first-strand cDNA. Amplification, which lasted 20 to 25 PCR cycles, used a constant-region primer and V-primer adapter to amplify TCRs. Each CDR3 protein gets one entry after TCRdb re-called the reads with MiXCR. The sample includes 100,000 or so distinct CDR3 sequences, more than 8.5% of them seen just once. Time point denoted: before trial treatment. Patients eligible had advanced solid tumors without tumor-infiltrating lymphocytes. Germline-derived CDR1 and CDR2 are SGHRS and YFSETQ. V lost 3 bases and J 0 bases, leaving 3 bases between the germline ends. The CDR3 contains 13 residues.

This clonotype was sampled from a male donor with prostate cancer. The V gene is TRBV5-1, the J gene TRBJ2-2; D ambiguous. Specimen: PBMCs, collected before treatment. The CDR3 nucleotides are TGCGCCAGCAGCTCGGCGAACACCGGGGAGCTGTTTTTT. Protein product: CASSSANTGELFF. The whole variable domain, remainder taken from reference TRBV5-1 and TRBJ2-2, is KAGVTQTPRYLIKTRGQQVTLSCSPISGHRSVSWYQQTPGQGLQFLFEYFSETQRNKGNFPGRFSGRQFSNSRSEMNVSTLELGDSALYLCASSSANTGELFFGEGSRLTVL.